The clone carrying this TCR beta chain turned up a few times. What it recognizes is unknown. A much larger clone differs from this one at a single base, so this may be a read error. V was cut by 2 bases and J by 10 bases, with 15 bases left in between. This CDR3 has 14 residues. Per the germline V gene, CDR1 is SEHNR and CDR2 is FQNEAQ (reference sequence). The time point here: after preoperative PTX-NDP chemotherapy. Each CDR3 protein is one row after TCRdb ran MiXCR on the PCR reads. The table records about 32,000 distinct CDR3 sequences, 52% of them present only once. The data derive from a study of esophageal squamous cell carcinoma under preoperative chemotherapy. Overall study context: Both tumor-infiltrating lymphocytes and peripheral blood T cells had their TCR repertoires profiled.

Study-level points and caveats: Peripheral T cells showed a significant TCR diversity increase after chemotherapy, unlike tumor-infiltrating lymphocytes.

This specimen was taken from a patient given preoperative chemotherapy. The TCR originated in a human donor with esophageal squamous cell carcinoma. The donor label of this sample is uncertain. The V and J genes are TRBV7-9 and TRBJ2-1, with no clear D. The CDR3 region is CASSLNGPVDEQFF. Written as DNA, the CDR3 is TGTGCCAGCAGCTTAAATGGGCCAGTCGACGAGCAGTTCTTC.